Listed here are 8 T cell receptor beta chains from one sample, sequenced in a study of blood T cell repertoires in COVID-19. Using immunoSEQ multiplex PCR, the repertoire was profiled, and TCRdb retains in-frame clones only, with some absent. The top ten clones hold less than 2% of a sample with more than 300,000 clones, just under 90% of them seen once. Source material: peripheral blood. The receptor source for this set is a woman in her thirties with COVID-19, enrolled during active disease.

V and J are TRBV4-1 and TRBJ1-2; D gene ambiguous. V was cut by 1 base and J by 8 bases, with 14 bases left in between. Germline V gives CDR1 MGHRA, CDR2 YSYEKL. The CDR3 extends over 14 amino acids. DNA for the CDR3: TGCGCCAGCAGCCAAGCCCGGTTCGAGATGGGCTACACCTTC. It translates to CASSQARFEMGYTF.

This clone is a singleton in its sample. The chain links TRBV5-1 to TRBJ1-5; D is unclear. The CDR3 contains 13 residues. Germline V gene sequence: CDR1 SGHRS, CDR2 YFSETQ. Trimming shortened V by 2 bases and J by 7 bases, and 10 bases separated the two germline ends. The CDR3 DNA is TGCGCCAGCAGCTTAGCGGAGGGACAGCCCCAGCATTTT. It codes for CASSLAEGQPQHF.

The rearrangement uses TRBV7-8 and TRBJ2-4; 9 bases map to TRBD2. Germline V gene sequence: CDR1 SGHVS, CDR2 FQNEAQ. The CDR3 is made up of 15 amino acids. V was pared by 5 bases and J by 7 bases, with 9 bases of the junction left unmatched. CDR3 coding DNA: TGTGCCAGCAGCCCCCTTAGCGGGGGCCACAACATTCAGTACTTC. Encoded protein: CASSPLSGGHNIQYF.

The chain couples TRBV19 to TRBJ1-3, with D tentatively TRBD1 (5 bases). The CDR3 has 14 amino acids. Trimming took off 6 bases at V and 1 base at J, with 10 bases between the two ends. The germline V gene encodes CDR1 LNHDA and CDR2 SQIVND (reference sequence). CDR3 amino acids: CASRTSGSGNTIYF. As DNA, the CDR3 is TGTGCCAGTAGGACCTCAGGGTCTGGAAACACCATATATTTT.

The chain couples TRBV9 to TRBJ2-6; a possible D gene is TRBD2 (5 bases). CDR1 is SGDLS and CDR2 is YYNGEE in the germline V gene. The CDR3 covers 17 residues. V lost 4 bases, J lost 2 bases, and 16 bases lay in between. In DNA, the CDR3 is TGTGCCAGCAGCCCCCGAATAACGGGGACTGGGGCCAACGTCCTGACTTTC. It encodes CASSPRITGTGANVLTF.

The CDR3 DNA sequence: TGTGCCAGTAGTATAGATGCGCAGGGGGACATGGGCAATCAGCCCCAGCATTTT. Translated, it gives CASSIDAQGDMGNQPQHF. The rearrangement joins TRBV19 to TRBJ1-5, with 7 bases lining up with TRBD1. The CDR3 contains 18 residues. With V trimmed by 0 bases and J by 2 bases, 10 bases remained unmatched. Germline CDR1 LNHDA, CDR2 SQIVND (reference sequence).

The chain recombines TRBV7-2 with TRBJ2-3, with D possibly being TRBD1 (9 bases). The CDR3 consists of 15 residues. CDR1 and CDR2 (germline): SGHTA, FQGNSA. V was shortened by 7 bases and J by 4 bases, with 18 bases between the two germline ends. The DNA for the CDR3 is TGTGCCAGCACCAACAGGGGGCGGGAGGCAGATACGCAGTATTTT. Amino acid sequence: CASTNRGREADTQYF. Full variable domain (outside the CDR3, taken from reference TRBV7-2 and TRBJ2-3): GAGVSQSPSNKVTEKGKDVELRCDPISGHTALYWYRQSLGQGLEFLIYFQGNSAPDKSGLPSDRFSAERTGGSVSTLTIQRTQQEDSAVYLCASTNRGREADTQYFGPGTRLTVL.

The V and J genes are TRBV6-2 or TRBV6-3 and TRBJ2-5; 9 bases match TRBD2. Losses at the gene ends were 0 bases for V and 0 bases for J; bases not matched to a gene: 5. The CDR3 extends over 17 amino acids. The germline V gene encodes CDR1 MNHEY and CDR2 SVGEGT. This CDR3 reads CASSYSERGAYQETQYF. The DNA of the CDR3 is TGTGCCAGCAGTTACTCGGAGCGGGGGGCATACCAAGAGACCCAGTACTTC.